Shown below are 8 T cell receptor beta chains from a single sample sequenced in a study of blood T cells in healthy people across ages. PCR was performed a second time for 7 to 11 cycles using a sample-barcoded 5' primer and a J-beta primer mix. TCRdb redid the calling of the 5' RACE reads with MiXCR, one entry per CDR3 protein. The sample lists approximately 770,000 distinct CDR3 sequences, roughly 60% occurring once. Specimen: blood. Receptors were obtained from a young man in good health.

This clonotype was seen a handful of times. J is TRBJ2-1 and V is TRBV29-1; possible D gene TRBD2, 5 bases. The germline V gene encodes CDR1 SQVTM and CDR2 ANQGSEA. The germline V and J ends were trimmed by 7 bases and 7 bases, with 11 bases remaining between them. CDR3 length equals 11 residues. Here the CDR3 DNA reads TGCAGCGGAACTAGGATTAATGAGCAGTTCTTC. Translation gives CSGTRINEQFF.

Only a few counts were recorded for this clonotype. The chain carries TRBV2 and TRBJ2-7; D ambiguous. The V gene's germline CDR1 is SNHLY and CDR2 FYNNEI. V lost 5 bases, J lost 1 base, and 15 bases lay in between. The CDR3 has 15 residues. CDR3: CASSPDVVVSYEQYF. CDR3 bases: TGTGCCAGCAGTCCGGACGTGGTCGTGTCCTACGAGCAGTACTTC.

This chain joins TRBV6-2 or TRBV6-3 and TRBJ1-1; D ambiguous. V was shortened by 5 bases and J by 5 bases, with 12 bases between the two germline ends. Germline-derived CDR1 and CDR2 are MNHEY and SVGEGT. The CDR3 length is 13 residues. In nucleotides, the CDR3 is TGTGCCAGCAGTGCAACAGTGGTTACTGAAGCTTTCTTT. This sequence encodes CASSATVVTEAFF.

The V gene is TRBV10-3, the J gene TRBJ1-2; D gene uncertain. This CDR3 spans 12 amino acids. V was pared by 4 bases and J by 4 bases, with 7 bases between. CDR1 ENHRY and CDR2 SYGVKD come from the germline V gene. CDR3 region: CAISVQSYGYTF. The CDR3 DNA reads TGTGCCATCAGTGTACAGTCCTATGGCTACACCTTC.

The chain joins TRBV11-2 to TRBJ2-1; unclear D gene. Germline V CDR1 and CDR2: SGHAT, FQNNGV. This CDR3 is 16 amino acids long. The V end lost 1 base, the J end lost 5 bases, and 15 bases lay between the germline ends. CDR3 sequence (DNA): TGTGCCAGCAGCTTAGTGTTCGACGGAGCTAACAATGAGCAGTTCTTC. Amino acids: CASSLVFDGANNEQFF.

This clonotype was counted once. V and J are TRBV4-1 and TRBJ2-6; 11 nucleotides match TRBD2. Losses at the gene ends were 2 bases for V and 10 bases for J; bases not matched to a gene: 13. From germline, CDR1 is MGHRA and CDR2 YSYEKL. CDR3 length equals 18 residues. Written as DNA, the CDR3 is TGCGCCAGCAGCCAAAAAGTTGCAGTGGGACTAGCGGAAAACGTCCTGACTTTC. Translation: CASSQKVAVGLAENVLTF.

A word on this clonotype: A junction boundary mismatches the germline segment, possibly from a read error. The rearrangement joins TRBV6-6 to TRBJ1-1, with D hard to call. Germline lookup yields CDR1 MNHNY and CDR2 SVGAGI (reference sequence). The CDR3 covers 14 residues. The CDR3 loop reads CASRSSRTNTEAFF. In nucleotides, the CDR3 is TGCGCCAGCAGATCTTCCAGAACTAACACTGAAGCTTTCTTT.

The chain carries TRBV29-1 and TRBJ2-3; 7 bases fit TRBD2. V dropped 7 bases and J dropped 0; count of bases not matched to a gene: 4. The CDR3 is made up of 13 amino acids. CDR1 and CDR2 from the germline V gene are SQVTM and ANQGSEA. The CDR3 loop is CSGLAVSTDTQYF. For the CDR3, the DNA is TGCAGCGGACTAGCAGTGAGCACAGATACGCAGTATTTT.